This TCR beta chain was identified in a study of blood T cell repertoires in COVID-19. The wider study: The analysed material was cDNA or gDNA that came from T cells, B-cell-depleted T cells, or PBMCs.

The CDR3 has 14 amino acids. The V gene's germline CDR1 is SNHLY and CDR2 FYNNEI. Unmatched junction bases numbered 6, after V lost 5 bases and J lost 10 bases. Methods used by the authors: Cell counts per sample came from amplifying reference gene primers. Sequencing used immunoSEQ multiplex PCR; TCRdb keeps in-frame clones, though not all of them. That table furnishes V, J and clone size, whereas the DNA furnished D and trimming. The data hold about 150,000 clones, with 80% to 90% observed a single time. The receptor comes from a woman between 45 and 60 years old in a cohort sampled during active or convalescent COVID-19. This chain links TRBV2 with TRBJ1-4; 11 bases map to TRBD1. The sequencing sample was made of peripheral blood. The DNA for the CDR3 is TGTGCCAGCAGTTTGGACAGGGGGCTTCGAAAACTGTTTTTT. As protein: CASSLDRGLRKLFF.